This T cell receptor (beta chain) was documented in a study of T-cell memory formation after mild COVID-19. Study-level findings and limits: Shrinking CD4+ clones resided mostly in CM and EM, and CD8+ ones in EMRA. In pre-infection memory, a portion of responding clones appeared, which suggested that cross-reactive memory joined.

Only a few counts were recorded for this clonotype. Its cognate antigen is unknown. 5'RACE primed from the constant segment yielded TCR alpha and TCR beta cDNA libraries bearing sample barcodes and UMIs. TCRdb processed the 5' RACE reads anew with MiXCR; each CDR3 protein has one entry. The sample lists about 180,000 distinct CDR3 sequences, 16% occurring once. J gave up 4 bases and V 7 bases, and 11 bases lay outside the gene matches. The germline CDR1 and CDR2 sequences are MNHEY and SVGEGT. The CDR3 runs 15 residues. The chain links TRBV6-2 or TRBV6-3 to TRBJ2-7; 9 bases are a match to TRBD1. This sequence was found in an adult woman who had mild COVID-19 (a few samples of this study predate the infection). Cell type and time point are not known. Material: PBMCs or a T cell subset sorted from them (not recorded which). The CDR3 sequence: CASKQTGTGKYEQYF. CDR3 DNA: TGTGCCAGCAAACAAACGGGGACAGGGAAGTACGAGCAGTACTTC.